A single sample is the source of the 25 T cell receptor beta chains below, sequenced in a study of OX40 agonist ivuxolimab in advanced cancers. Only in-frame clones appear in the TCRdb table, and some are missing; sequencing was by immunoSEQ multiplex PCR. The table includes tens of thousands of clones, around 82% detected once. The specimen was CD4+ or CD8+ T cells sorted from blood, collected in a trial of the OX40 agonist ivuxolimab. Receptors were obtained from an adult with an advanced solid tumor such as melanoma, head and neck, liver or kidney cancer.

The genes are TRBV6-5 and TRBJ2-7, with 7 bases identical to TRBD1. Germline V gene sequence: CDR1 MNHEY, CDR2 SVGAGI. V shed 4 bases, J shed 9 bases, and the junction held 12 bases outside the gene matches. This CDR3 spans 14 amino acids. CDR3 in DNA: TGTGCCAGCAGTTCCGACAGGGCCCTACGAGGGCAGTACTTC. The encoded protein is CASSSDRALRGQYF.

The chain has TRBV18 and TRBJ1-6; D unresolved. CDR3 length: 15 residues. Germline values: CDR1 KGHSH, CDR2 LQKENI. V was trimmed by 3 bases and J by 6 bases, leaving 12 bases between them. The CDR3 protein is CASSPDQTSNSPLHF. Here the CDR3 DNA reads TGTGCCAGCTCACCGGACCAGACAAGTAATTCACCCCTCCACTTT.

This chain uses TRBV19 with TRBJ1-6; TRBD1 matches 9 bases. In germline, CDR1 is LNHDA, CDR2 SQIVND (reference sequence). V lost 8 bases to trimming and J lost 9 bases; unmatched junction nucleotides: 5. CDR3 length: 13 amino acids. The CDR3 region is CASQGTGFSPLHF. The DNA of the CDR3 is TGTGCCAGTCAGGGGACAGGGTTTTCACCCCTCCACTTT. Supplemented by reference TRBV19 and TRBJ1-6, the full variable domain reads DGGITQSPKYLFRKEGQNVTLSCEQNLNHDAMYWYRQDPGQGLRLIYYSQIVNDFQKGDIAEGYSVSREKKESFPLTVTSAQKNPTAFYLCASQGTGFSPLHFGNGTRLTVT.

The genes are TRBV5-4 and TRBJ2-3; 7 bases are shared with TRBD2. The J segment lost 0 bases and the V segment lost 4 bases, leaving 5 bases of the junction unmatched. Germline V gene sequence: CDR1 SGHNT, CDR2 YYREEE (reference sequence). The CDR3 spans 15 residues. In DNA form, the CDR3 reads TGTGCCAGCAGCCGGGGGGTCGCAAGCACAGATACGCAGTATTTT. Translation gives CASSRGVASTDTQYF.

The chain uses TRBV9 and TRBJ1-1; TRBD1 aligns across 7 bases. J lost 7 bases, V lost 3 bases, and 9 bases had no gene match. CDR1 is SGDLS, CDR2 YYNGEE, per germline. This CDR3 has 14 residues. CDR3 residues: CASSAHTGVNEAFF. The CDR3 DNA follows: TGTGCCAGCAGCGCTCATACAGGGGTGAATGAAGCTTTCTTT.

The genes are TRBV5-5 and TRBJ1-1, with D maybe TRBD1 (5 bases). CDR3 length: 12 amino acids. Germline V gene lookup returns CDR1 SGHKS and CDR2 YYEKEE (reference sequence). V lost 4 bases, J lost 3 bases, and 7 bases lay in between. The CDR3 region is CASSETDTEAFF. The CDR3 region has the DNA TGTGCCAGCAGCGAGACAGACACTGAAGCTTTCTTT. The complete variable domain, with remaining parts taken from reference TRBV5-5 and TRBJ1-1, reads DAGVTQSPTHLIKTRGQQVTLRCSPISGHKSVSWYQQVLGQGPQFIFQYYEKEERGRGNFPDRFSARQFPNYSSELNVNALLLGDSALYLCASSETDTEAFFGQGTRLTVV.

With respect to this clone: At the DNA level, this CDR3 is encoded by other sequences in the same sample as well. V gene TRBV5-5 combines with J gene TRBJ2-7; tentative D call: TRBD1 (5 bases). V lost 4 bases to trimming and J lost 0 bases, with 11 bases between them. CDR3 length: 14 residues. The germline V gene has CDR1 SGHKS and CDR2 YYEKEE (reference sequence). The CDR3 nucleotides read TGTGCCAGCAGCCGTCAGGGAAGCTCCTACGAGCAGTACTTC. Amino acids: CASSRQGSSYEQYF.

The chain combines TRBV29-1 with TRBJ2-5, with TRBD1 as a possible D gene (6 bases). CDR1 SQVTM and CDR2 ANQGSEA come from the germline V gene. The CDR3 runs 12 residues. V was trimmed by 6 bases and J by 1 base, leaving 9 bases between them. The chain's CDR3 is CSVAGVQETQYF. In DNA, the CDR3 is TGCAGCGTAGCAGGGGTCCAAGAGACCCAGTACTTC.

In DNA, the CDR3 is TGCGCCAGCAGCCAAGATACCTCAAGAAACGAGCAGTACTTC. Encoded protein: CASSQDTSRNEQYF. The chain couples TRBV4-1 to TRBJ2-7; D unresolved. Germline CDR1 MGHRA, CDR2 YSYEKL. This CDR3 spans 14 amino acids. V was shortened by 0 bases and J by 5 bases, with 11 bases between the two germline ends.

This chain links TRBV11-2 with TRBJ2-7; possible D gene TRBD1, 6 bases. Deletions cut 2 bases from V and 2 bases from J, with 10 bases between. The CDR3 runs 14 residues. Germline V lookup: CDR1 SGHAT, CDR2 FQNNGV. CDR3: CASSLQDSPYEQYF. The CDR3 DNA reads TGTGCCAGCAGCTTACAGGACAGCCCCTACGAGCAGTACTTC.

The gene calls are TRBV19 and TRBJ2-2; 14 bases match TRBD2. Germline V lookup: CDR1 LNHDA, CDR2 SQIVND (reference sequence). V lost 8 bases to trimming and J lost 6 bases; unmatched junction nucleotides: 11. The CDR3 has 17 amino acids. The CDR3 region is CASLPRGGLAGAGELFF. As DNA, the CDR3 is TGTGCCAGTTTACCCAGGGGGGGACTAGCGGGAGCCGGGGAGCTGTTTTTT.

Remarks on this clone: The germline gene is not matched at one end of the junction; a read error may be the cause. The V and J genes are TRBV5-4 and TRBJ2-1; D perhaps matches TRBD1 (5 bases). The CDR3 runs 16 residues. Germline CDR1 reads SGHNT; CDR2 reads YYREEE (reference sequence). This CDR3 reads CASSHLTVNSYNEQFF. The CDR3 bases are TGCGCCAGCAGCCACTTGACAGTGAACTCCTACAATGAGCAGTTCTTC. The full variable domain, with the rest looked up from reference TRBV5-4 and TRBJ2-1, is ETGVTQSPTHLIKTRGQQVTLRCSSQSGHNTVSWYQQALGQGPQFIFQYYREEENGRGNFPPRFSGLQFPNYSSELNVNALELDDSALYLCASSHLTVNSYNEQFFGPGTRLTVL.

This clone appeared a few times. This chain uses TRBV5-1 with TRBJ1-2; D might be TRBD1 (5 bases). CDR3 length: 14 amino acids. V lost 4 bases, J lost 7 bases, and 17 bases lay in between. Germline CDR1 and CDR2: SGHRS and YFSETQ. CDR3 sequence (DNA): TGCGCCAGCAGCCTACAGGTATCCGTGAGTGGCTACACCTTC. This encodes CASSLQVSVSGYTF.

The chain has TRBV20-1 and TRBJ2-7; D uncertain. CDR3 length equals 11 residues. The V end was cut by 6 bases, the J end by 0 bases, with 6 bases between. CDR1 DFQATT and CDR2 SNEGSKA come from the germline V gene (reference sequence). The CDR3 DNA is TGCAGTGCCCCGTCCTCCTACGAGCAGTACTTC. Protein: CSAPSSYEQYF.

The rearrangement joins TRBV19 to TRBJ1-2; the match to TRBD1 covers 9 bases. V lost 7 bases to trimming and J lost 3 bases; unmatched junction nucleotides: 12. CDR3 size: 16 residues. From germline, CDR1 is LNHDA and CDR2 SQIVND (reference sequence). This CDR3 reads CASTDAGTGFYYGYTF. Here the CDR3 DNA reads TGTGCCAGTACCGACGCCGGGACAGGGTTTTACTATGGCTACACCTTC.

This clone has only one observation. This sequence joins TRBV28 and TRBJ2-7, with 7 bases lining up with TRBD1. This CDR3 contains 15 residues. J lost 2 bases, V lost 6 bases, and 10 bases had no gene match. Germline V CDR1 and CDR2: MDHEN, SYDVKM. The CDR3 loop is CASSSTGTVPYEQYF. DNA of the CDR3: TGTGCCAGCAGCTCTACCGGGACAGTGCCCTACGAGCAGTACTTC. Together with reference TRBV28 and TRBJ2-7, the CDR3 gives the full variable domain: DVKVTQSSRYLVKRTGEKVFLECVQDMDHENMFWYRQDPGLGLRLIYFSYDVKMKEKGDIPEGYSVSREKKERFSLILESASTNQTSMYLCASSSTGTVPYEQYFGPGTRLTVT.

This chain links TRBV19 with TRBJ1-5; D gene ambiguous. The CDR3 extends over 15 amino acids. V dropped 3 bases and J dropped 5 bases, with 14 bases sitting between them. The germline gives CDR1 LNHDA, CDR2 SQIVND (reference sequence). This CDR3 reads CASSIEEQYHQPQHF. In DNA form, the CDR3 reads TGTGCCAGTAGTATTGAAGAACAGTACCATCAGCCCCAGCATTTT.

CDR3 sequence reads: CASTRGVRNYGYTF. CDR3 nucleotides: TGTGCCAGTACCCGGGGAGTACGTAACTATGGCTACACCTTC. V usage is TRBV19 and J usage is TRBJ1-2; D gene unclear. V gave up 7 bases and J gave up 1 base, with 13 bases separating them. The V gene's germline CDR1 is LNHDA and CDR2 SQIVND (reference sequence). This CDR3 has 14 residues.

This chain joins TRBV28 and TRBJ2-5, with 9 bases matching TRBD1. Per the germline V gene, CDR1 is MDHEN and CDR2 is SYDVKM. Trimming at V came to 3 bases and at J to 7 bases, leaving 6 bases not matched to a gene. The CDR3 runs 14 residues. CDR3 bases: TGTGCCAGCAGTTTTCCTGGGACAGGGTGGACCCAGTACTTC. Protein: CASSFPGTGWTQYF.

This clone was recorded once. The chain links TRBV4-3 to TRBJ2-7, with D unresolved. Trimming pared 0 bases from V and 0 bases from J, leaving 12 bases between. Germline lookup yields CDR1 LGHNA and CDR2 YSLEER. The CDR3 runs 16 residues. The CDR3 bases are TGCGCCAGCAGCCAAGACCCCAGCCTAAGCTCCTACGAGCAGTACTTC. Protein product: CASSQDPSLSSYEQYF.

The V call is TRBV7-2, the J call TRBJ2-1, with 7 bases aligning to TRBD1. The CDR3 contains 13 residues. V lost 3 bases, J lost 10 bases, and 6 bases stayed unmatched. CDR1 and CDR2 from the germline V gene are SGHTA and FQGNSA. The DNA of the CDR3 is TGTGCCAGCAGCTTGACAACAGGGGCCGAGCAGTTCTTC. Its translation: CASSLTTGAEQFF.

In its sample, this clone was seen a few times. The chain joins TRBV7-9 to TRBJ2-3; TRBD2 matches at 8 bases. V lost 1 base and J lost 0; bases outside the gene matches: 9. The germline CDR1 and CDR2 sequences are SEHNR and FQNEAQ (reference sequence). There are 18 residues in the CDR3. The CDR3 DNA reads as TGTGCCAGCAGCTTAGAGGGGGGCCCTAGCGGGAGCACAGATACGCAGTATTTT. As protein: CASSLEGGPSGSTDTQYF.

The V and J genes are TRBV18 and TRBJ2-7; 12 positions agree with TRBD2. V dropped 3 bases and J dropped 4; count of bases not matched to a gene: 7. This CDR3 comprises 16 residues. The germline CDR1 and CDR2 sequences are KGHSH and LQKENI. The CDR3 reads CASSPLAGGPRYEQYF. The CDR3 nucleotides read TGTGCCAGCTCACCTCTAGCGGGAGGGCCGAGGTACGAGCAGTACTTC.

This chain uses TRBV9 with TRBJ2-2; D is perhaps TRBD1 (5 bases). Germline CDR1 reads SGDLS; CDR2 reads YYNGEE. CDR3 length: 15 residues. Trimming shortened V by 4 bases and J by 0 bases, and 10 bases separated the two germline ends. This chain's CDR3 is CASSFQGPNTGELFF. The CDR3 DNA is TGTGCCAGCAGCTTTCAGGGTCCGAACACCGGGGAGCTGTTTTTT.

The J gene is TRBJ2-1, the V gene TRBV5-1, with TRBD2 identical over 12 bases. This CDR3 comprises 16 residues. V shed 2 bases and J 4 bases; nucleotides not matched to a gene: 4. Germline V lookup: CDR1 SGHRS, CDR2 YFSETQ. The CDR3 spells CASSLPGLAGYNEQFF. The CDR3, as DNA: TGCGCCAGCAGCTTACCTGGACTAGCGGGGTACAATGAGCAGTTCTTC.